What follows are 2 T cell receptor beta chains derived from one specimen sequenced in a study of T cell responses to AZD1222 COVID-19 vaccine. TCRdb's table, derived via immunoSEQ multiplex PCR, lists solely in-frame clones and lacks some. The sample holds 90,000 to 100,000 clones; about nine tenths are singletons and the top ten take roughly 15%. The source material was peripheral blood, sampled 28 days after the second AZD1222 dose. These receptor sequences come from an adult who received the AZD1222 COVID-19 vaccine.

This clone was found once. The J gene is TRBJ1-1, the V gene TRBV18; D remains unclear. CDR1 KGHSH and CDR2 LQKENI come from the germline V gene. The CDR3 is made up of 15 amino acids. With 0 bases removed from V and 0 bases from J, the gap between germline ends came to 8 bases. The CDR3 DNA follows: TGTGCCAGCTCACCACCGTGGAGCATGAACACTGAAGCTTTCTTT. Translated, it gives CASSPPWSMNTEAFF. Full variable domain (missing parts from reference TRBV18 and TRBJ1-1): NAGVMQNPRHLVRRRGQEARLRCSPMKGHSHVYWYRQLPEEGLKFMVYLQKENIIDESGMPKERFSAEFPKEGPSILRIQQVVRGDSAAYFCASSPPWSMNTEAFFGQGTRLTVV.

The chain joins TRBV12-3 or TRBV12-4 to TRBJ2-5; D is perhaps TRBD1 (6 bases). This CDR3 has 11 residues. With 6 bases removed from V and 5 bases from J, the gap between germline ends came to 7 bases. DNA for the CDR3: TGTGCCAGCAGGAGGGGGGAGACCCAGTACTTC. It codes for CASRRGETQYF.